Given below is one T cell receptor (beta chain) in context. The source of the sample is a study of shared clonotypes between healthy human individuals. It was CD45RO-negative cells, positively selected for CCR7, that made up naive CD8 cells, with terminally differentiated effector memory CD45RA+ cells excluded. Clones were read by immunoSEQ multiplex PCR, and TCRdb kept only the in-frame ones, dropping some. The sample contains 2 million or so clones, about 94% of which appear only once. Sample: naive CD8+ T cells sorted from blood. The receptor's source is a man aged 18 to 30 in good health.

As DNA, the CDR3 is TGTGCCTGGAGTGTTGGTCGAATCACAGATACGCAGTATTTT. Translated: CAWSVGRITDTQYF. This sequence joins TRBV30 and TRBJ2-3, with D unresolved. V was pared by 0 bases and J by 2 bases, with 9 bases between. Germline lookup yields CDR1 GTSNPN and CDR2 SVGIG (reference sequence). The CDR3 has 14 amino acids.